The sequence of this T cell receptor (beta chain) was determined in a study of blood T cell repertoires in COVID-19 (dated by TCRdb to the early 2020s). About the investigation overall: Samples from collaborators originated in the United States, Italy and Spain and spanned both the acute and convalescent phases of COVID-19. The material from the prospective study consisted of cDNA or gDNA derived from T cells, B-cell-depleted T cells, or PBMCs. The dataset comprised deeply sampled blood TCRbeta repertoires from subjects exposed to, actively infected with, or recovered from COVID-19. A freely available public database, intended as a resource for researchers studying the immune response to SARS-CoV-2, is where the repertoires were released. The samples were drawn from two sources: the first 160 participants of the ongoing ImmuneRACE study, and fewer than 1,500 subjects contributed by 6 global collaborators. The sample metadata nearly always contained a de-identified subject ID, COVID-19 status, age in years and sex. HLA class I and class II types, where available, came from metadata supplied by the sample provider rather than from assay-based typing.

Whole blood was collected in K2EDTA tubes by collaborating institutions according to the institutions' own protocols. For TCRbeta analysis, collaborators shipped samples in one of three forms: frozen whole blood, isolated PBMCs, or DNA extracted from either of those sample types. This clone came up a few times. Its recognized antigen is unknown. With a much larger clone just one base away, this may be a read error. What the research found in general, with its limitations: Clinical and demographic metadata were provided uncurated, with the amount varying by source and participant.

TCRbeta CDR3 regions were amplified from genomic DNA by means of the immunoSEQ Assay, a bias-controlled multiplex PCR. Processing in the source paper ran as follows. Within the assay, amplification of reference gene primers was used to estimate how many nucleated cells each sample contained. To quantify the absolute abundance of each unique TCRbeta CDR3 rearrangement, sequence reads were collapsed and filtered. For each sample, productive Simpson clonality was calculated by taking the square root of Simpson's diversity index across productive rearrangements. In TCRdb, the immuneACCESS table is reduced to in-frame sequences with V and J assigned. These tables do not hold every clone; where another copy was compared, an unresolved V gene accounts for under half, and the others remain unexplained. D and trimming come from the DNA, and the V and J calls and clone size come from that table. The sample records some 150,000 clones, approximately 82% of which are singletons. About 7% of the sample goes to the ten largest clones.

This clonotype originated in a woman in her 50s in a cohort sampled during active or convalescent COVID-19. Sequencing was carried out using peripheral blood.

This receptor carries the CDR3 CASSFGTGNGYTF. The base sequence is TGTGCCAGCAGTTTCGGGACAGGGAATGGCTACACCTTC. This chain is built from TRBV12-3 or TRBV12-4 and TRBJ1-2; 9 middle bases align to TRBD1. The CDR3 numbers 13 residues from cysteine through phenylalanine. Solely the CDR3 DNA is kept, with 39 bases framed from the first base. Germline trimming: 3 bases from V, 6 bases from J; junction bases outside gene matches: 2.